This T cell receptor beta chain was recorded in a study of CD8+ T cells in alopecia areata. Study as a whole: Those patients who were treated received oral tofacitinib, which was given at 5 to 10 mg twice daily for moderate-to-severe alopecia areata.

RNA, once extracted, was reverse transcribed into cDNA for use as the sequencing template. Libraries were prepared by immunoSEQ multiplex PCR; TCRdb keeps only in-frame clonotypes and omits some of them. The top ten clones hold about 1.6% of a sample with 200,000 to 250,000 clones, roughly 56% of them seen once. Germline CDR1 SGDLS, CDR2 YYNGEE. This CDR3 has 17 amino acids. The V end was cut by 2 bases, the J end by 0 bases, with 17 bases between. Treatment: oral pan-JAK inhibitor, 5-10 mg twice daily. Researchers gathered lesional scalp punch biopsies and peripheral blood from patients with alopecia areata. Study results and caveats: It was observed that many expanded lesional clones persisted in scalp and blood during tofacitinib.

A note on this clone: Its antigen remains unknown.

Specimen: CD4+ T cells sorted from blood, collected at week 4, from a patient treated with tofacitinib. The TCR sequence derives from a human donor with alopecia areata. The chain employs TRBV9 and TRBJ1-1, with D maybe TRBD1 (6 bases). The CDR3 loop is CASSVRPLGAMNTEAFF. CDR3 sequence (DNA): TGTGCCAGCAGCGTCAGACCTTTGGGGGCCATGAACACTGAAGCTTTCTTT.